These 26 T cell receptor beta chains came from one sample sequenced in a study of blood T cell repertoires in COVID-19. Produced via immunoSEQ multiplex PCR; TCRdb's table is partial and in-frame only. The profile shows just over 250,000 clones, around nine tenths of them singletons. The source material was peripheral blood. The receptor set was obtained from a man in his forties or fifties who had recovered from COVID-19.

This clone came up once. This chain joins TRBV5-5 and TRBJ2-1, with TRBD1 matching 10 bases. This CDR3 has 14 amino acids. Unmatched junction bases numbered 6, after V lost 5 bases and J lost 7 bases. CDR1 and CDR2 from the germline V gene are SGHKS and YYEKEE (reference sequence). Here the CDR3 reads CASSYDRGLNEQFF. The CDR3 nucleotides are TGTGCCAGCAGTTACGACAGGGGGCTTAATGAGCAGTTCTTC.

The chain is built from TRBV6-2 or TRBV6-3 and TRBJ2-7; TRBD2 agrees at 12 bases. The V segment lost 4 bases and the J segment 4 bases; nucleotides outside the gene matches: 5. Germline V gives CDR1 MNHEY, CDR2 SVGEGT. The CDR3 sequence is 15 residues long. The CDR3 bases are TGTGCCAGCAGTTTACTAGCGGGGGGCAGGTACGAGCAGTACTTC. Residues: CASSLLAGGRYEQYF.

The chain employs TRBV5-1 and TRBJ2-7, with D unclear. With 4 bases removed from V and 0 bases from J, the gap between germline ends came to 8 bases. The CDR3 is made up of 13 amino acids. Per the germline V gene, CDR1 is SGHRS and CDR2 is YFSETQ. CDR3 sequence reads: CASSPLSSYEQYF. Here the CDR3 DNA reads TGCGCCAGCAGCCCCCTAAGCTCCTACGAGCAGTACTTC.

As concerns this clone: The junction departs from the called germline gene at one end, perhaps through a read error. The chain is built from TRBV7-2 and TRBJ2-3, with 7 positions matching TRBD2. Germline V gives CDR1 SGHTA, CDR2 FQGNSA. CDR3 length: 15 residues. The DNA of the CDR3 is TGTGCCAGCAGGTCGCAAGGCGGGAGCACTGATACGCAGTATTTT. It is translated as CASRSQGGSTDTQYF.

This clone was found a few times. The chain couples TRBV4-3 to TRBJ1-2, with 8 bases aligning to TRBD1. Germline CDR1 is LGHNA and CDR2 is YSLEER. This CDR3 has 15 amino acids. The junction had 7 bases not matched to a gene; V was cut back by 4 bases and J by 3 bases. CDR3 protein: CASSLGQGQHYGYTF. The DNA for the CDR3 is TGCGCCAGCAGCCTTGGACAGGGCCAACACTATGGCTACACCTTC.

This clone was recorded a few times. V usage is TRBV11-2 and J usage is TRBJ1-3, with 8 bases fitting TRBD1. CDR1 and CDR2 from the germline V gene are SGHAT and FQNNGV. The CDR3 sequence is 15 residues long. Trimming removed 5 bases from V and 3 bases from J; junction bases left unmatched: 6. CDR3 DNA sequence: TGTGCCAGCAGCCCCCGGACAGGGTTTGGAAACACCATATATTTT. Translation gives CASSPRTGFGNTIYF. Full variable domain (rest looked up from reference TRBV11-2 and TRBJ1-3): EAGVAQSPRYKIIEKRQSVAFWCNPISGHATLYWYQQILGQGPKLLIQFQNNGVVDDSQLPKDRFSAERLKGVDSTLKIQPAKLEDSAVYLCASSPRTGFGNTIYFGEGSWLTVV.

This clone was seen a single time. The chain joins TRBV27 to TRBJ1-1, with 8 bases that match TRBD1. V trimming: 7 bases; J trimming: 0 bases; junction bases outside the gene matches: 10. The CDR3 totals 16 residues. Germline loops: CDR1 MNHEY, CDR2 SMNVEV (reference sequence). CDR3 region: CASNNRGQGVNTEAFF. In DNA form, the CDR3 reads TGTGCCAGCAATAACCGAGGACAGGGAGTGAACACTGAAGCTTTCTTT.

This sequence joins TRBV18 and TRBJ2-3, with 9 bases matching TRBD2. After removal of 0 bases from V and 5 bases from J, the junction contained 9 bases not matched to a gene. CDR1 and CDR2 from the germline V gene are KGHSH and LQKENI. The CDR3 spans 17 residues. The CDR3 is CASSPPLSGSSGDTQYF. The CDR3 region has the DNA TGTGCCAGCTCACCACCTCTTAGCGGGAGCTCCGGAGATACGCAGTATTTT.

The chain joins TRBV12-3 or TRBV12-4 to TRBJ1-2; D not certain. V gave up 5 bases and J gave up 7 bases, with 14 bases separating them. The length of the CDR3 is 13 residues. The DNA for the CDR3 is TGTGCCAGCAGTCGGGCGGGAGGTAGTGGCTACACCTTC. This sequence encodes CASSRAGGSGYTF.

The chain links TRBV5-5 to TRBJ2-2; TRBD2 agrees at 12 bases. This CDR3 has 17 amino acids. Germline V lookup: CDR1 SGHKS, CDR2 YYEKEE (reference sequence). After removal of 4 bases from V and 2 bases from J, the junction contained 6 bases not matched to a gene. The CDR3 bases are TGTGCCAGCAGCCCGGGACTAGCGGGCCTTAACACCGGGGAGCTGTTTTTT. Amino acids: CASSPGLAGLNTGELFF.

CDR3: CASSVGQASLHGYTF. DNA for the CDR3: TGTGCCAGCAGCGTCGGACAGGCATCTCTACATGGCTACACCTTC. V and J are TRBV9 and TRBJ1-2, with 7 positions matching TRBD1. This CDR3 contains 15 residues. V dropped 2 bases and J dropped 6; count of bases not matched to a gene: 10. CDR1 is SGDLS and CDR2 is YYNGEE in the germline V gene.

The chain employs TRBV6-2 or TRBV6-3 and TRBJ2-3, with TRBD2 matching 10 bases. With V trimmed by 1 base and J by 4 bases, 5 bases remained unmatched. CDR1 MNHEY and CDR2 SVGEGT come from the germline V gene. The CDR3 has 16 residues. Here the CDR3 DNA reads TGTGCCAGCAGTTACTGGGCTAGCGGGGGCGCAGATACGCAGTATTTT. Its translation is CASSYWASGGADTQYF.

This clone turned up a few times. This rearrangement joins TRBV7-9 to TRBJ1-5; tentative D call: TRBD1 (6 bases). V lost 6 bases to trimming and J lost 2 bases, with 17 bases between them. Germline assignment: CDR1 SEHNR and CDR2 FQNEAQ (reference sequence). The CDR3 loop spans 16 amino acids. The CDR3 loop is CASSPTGPMGNQPQHF. The CDR3 nucleotides are TGTGCCAGCAGTCCAACAGGGCCTATGGGCAATCAGCCCCAGCATTTT.

The CDR3 DNA is TGTGCCAGCAGTGGGAATCAGCGGGGGGGGAAGTTCTTC. Amino acids: CASSGNQRGGKFF. This chain uses TRBV6-2 or TRBV6-3 with TRBJ2-1; 10 bases are shared with TRBD2. The germline V gene encodes CDR1 MNHEY and CDR2 SVGEGT. The CDR3 runs to 13 residues. Trimming at V came to 5 bases and at J to 14 bases, leaving 9 bases not matched to a gene.

The chain is built from TRBV10-3 and TRBJ2-7; possible D gene TRBD2, 5 bases. CDR1 is ENHRY, CDR2 SYGVKD, per germline. This CDR3 has 13 amino acids. V lost 6 bases and J lost 5, with 14 bases in between. CDR3 sequence reads: CAIRITRNNEQYF. The CDR3 bases are TGTGCCATCAGGATCACTAGGAACAACGAGCAGTACTTC.

The V call is TRBV2, the J call TRBJ1-1, with TRBD1 matching 9 bases. From germline, CDR1 is SNHLY and CDR2 FYNNEI. The junction had 7 bases not matched to a gene; V was cut back by 6 bases and J by 8 bases. The CDR3 is 13 residues long. Written as DNA, the CDR3 is TGTGCCAGCAGGGACAGGGGTAAAGTAGAAGCTTTCTTT. Translating gives CASRDRGKVEAFF.

The chain uses TRBV7-6 and TRBJ2-5; D unresolved. This CDR3 has 14 amino acids. Germline values: CDR1 SGHVS, CDR2 FNYEAQ. Trimming took 0 bases from V and 2 from J, leaving 7 bases between them. This CDR3 reads CASSLAAVQETQYF. The CDR3 coding sequence is TGTGCCAGCAGCTTAGCTGCGGTACAAGAGACCCAGTACTTC.

The chain employs TRBV2 and TRBJ1-2, with D perhaps TRBD1 (5 bases). This CDR3 comprises 15 residues. Germline V lookup: CDR1 SNHLY, CDR2 FYNNEI. V was shortened by 4 bases and J by 0 bases, with 12 bases between the two germline ends. In DNA, the CDR3 is TGTGCCAGCAGTGCCGAGACAGTTCCTAACTATGGCTACACCTTC. It encodes CASSAETVPNYGYTF.

The chain has TRBV2 and TRBJ2-7; 11 nucleotides agree with TRBD2. The CDR3 loop spans 19 amino acids. Germline V gene sequence: CDR1 SNHLY, CDR2 FYNNEI. The V and J ends lost 10 bases and 5 bases, in that order; junction bases with no gene match: 25. The CDR3 sequence is CAILGLKLAGEGGGHEQYF. The CDR3 nucleotides read TGTGCCATCCTTGGACTGAAACTAGCGGGAGAAGGGGGTGGGCACGAGCAGTACTTC.

This clone was recorded a few times. The chain couples TRBV18 to TRBJ2-1; maybe TRBD1 (5 bases). Germline loops: CDR1 KGHSH, CDR2 LQKENI. Trimming shortened V by 3 bases and J by 4 bases, and 10 bases separated the two germline ends. CDR3 length equals 14 residues. The CDR3 loop reads CASSPGQTYNEQFF. The CDR3 DNA reads as TGTGCCAGCTCACCGGGGCAGACTTACAATGAGCAGTTCTTC.

The chain is built from TRBV4-2 and TRBJ2-2; possibly TRBD2 for D (6 bases). There are 14 residues in the CDR3. Trimming took 1 base from V and 7 from J, leaving 10 bases between them. The germline V gene has CDR1 LGHNA and CDR2 YNFKEQ. CDR3 amino acids: CASSQGTKHGELFF. In nucleotides, the CDR3 is TGTGCCAGCAGCCAAGGGACTAAGCACGGGGAGCTGTTTTTT.

The chain couples TRBV6-2 or TRBV6-3 to TRBJ2-5; D may be TRBD2 (6 bases). The length of the CDR3 is 15 residues. V lost 6 bases and J 5 bases, leaving 19 bases between the germline ends. The germline V gene has CDR1 MNHEY and CDR2 SVGEGT. The CDR3 loop is CASSLDYYSGETQYF. The CDR3 nucleotides are TGTGCCAGCAGCTTGGACTACTATTCCGGGGAGACCCAGTACTTC.

The chain couples TRBV5-1 to TRBJ2-3; maybe TRBD1 (7 bases). CDR1 SGHRS and CDR2 YFSETQ come from the germline V gene. This CDR3 contains 15 residues. V was cut by 0 bases and J by 5 bases, with 13 bases left in between. As DNA, the CDR3 is TGCGCCAGCAGCTTGGGACAGGGAGGCGTAGATACGCAGTATTTT. Its protein is CASSLGQGGVDTQYF.

The gene calls are TRBV19 and TRBJ1-1, with 8 bases lining up with TRBD1. Germline trimming cut 3 bases from V and 4 bases from J; bases unmatched to any gene: 7. This CDR3 comprises 15 residues. Germline V gene lookup returns CDR1 LNHDA and CDR2 SQIVND (reference sequence). DNA for the CDR3: TGTGCCAGTAGTATGAACCAGGGGGCGGGCACTGAAGCTTTCTTT. Protein product: CASSMNQGAGTEAFF.

This rearrangement joins TRBV7-9 to TRBJ2-3; weak D call: TRBD1 (5 bases). Germline V lookup: CDR1 SEHNR, CDR2 FQNEAQ (reference sequence). The CDR3 runs to 13 residues. Trimming pared 3 bases from V and 7 bases from J, leaving 11 bases between. The DNA of the CDR3 is TGTGCCAGCAGCTTGCGGACAATATATACGCAGTATTTT. Translated, it gives CASSLRTIYTQYF.

The V gene is TRBV27, the J gene TRBJ2-5; 7 bases fit TRBD2. V dropped 7 bases and J dropped 7; count of bases not matched to a gene: 15. The CDR3 runs 15 residues. The V gene's germline CDR1 is MNHEY and CDR2 SMNVEV (reference sequence). The CDR3 DNA reads TGTGCCAGCAAGGGAGGGGAAGGCCGCCTAGGGACCCAGTACTTC. Its protein is CASKGGEGRLGTQYF.